This T cell receptor (beta chain) was identified in a study of cytomegalovirus exposure and HLA in healthy donors. Broader study findings: The classifier reportedly diagnosed cytomegalovirus status with high sensitivity and specificity. An analysis done earlier found most TCR beta V segments productive about 87% or about 30% of the time. Analyses of presence/absence relied on an assumption of roughly uniform sequencing depth across donors.

In the PCR, 60 Vbeta and 13 Jbeta primers were used. TCRdb's table, derived via immunoSEQ multiplex PCR, lists solely in-frame clones and lacks some. The repertoire has 150,000 to 200,000 clones, 77% of them found once; the top ten carry roughly 1.7%. A word on this clone: Its target is not known.

The CDR3 covers 16 residues. CDR1 is SGHDT and CDR2 is YYEEEE in the germline V gene. Between the trimmed V and J ends, which lost 4 bases and 0 bases, there was a span of 13 bases. The source of this sequence is a woman in her 30s in good health and CMV-seronegative. The source material was PBMCs. The chain links TRBV5-6 to TRBJ1-4; D remains unclear. In DNA form, the CDR3 reads TGTGCCAGCAGCCGACTATCACACGCAACTAATGAAAAACTGTTTTTT. Translation: CASSRLSHATNEKLFF.